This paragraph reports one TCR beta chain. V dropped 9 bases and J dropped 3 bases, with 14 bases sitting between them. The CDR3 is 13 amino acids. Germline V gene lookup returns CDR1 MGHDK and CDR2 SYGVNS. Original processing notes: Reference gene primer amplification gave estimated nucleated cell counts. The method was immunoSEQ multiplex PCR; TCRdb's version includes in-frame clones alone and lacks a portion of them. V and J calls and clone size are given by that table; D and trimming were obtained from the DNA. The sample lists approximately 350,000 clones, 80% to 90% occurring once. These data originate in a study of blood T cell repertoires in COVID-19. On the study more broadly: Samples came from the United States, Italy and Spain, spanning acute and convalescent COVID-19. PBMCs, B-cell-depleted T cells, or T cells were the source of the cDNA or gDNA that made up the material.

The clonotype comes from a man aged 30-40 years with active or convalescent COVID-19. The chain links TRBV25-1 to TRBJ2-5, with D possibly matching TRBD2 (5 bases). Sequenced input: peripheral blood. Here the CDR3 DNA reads TGTGCCAGTCAACGGACTCTTGAAGAGACCCAGTACTTC. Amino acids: CASQRTLEETQYF.